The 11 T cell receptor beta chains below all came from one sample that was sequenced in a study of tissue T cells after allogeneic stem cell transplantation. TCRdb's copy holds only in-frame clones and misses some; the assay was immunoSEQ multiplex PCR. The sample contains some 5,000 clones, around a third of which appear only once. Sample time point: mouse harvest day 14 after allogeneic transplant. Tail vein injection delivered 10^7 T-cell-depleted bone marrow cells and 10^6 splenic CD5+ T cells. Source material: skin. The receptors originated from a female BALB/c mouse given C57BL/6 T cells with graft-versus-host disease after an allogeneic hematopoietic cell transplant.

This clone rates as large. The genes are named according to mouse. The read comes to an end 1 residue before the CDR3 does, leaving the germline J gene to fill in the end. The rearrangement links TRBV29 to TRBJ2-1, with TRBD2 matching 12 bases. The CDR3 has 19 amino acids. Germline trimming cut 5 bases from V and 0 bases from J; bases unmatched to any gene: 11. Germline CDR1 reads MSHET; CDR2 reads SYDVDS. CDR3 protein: CASSALRDWGAHNYAEQFF. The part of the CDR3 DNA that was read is TGTGCTAGCAGTGCCCTCCGGGACTGGGGGGCCCATAACTATGCTGAGCAGTTC. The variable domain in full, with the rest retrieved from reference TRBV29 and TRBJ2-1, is DMKVTQMPRYLIKRMGENVLLECGQDMSHETMYWYRQDPGLGLQLIYISYDVDSNSEGDIPKGYRVSRKKREHFSLILDSAKTNQTSVYFCASSALRDWGAHNYAEQFFGPGTRLTVL.

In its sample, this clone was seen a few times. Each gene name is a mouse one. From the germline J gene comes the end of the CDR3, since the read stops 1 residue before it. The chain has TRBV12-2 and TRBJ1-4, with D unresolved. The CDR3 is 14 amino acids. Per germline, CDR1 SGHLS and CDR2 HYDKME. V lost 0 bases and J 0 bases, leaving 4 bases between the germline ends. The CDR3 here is CASSLGVSNERLFF. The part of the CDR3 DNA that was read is TGTGCCAGCTCTCTCGGGGTTTCCAACGAAAGATTATTT.

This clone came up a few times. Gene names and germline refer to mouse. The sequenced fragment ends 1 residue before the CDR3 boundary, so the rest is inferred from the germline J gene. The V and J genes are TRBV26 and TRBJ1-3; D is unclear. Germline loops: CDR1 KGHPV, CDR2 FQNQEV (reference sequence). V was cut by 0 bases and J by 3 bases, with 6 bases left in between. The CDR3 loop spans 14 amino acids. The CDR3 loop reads CASSLSGNGNTLYF. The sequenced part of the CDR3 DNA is TGTGCCAGCAGTCTGTCAGGGAATGGAAATACGCTCTAT. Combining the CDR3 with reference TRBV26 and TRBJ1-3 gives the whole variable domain NSKVIQTPRYLVKGQGQKAKMRCIPEKGHPVVFWYQQNKNNEFKFLINFQNQEVLQQIDMTEKRFSAECPSNSPCSLEIQSSEAGDSALYLCASSLSGNGNTLYFGEGSRLIVV.

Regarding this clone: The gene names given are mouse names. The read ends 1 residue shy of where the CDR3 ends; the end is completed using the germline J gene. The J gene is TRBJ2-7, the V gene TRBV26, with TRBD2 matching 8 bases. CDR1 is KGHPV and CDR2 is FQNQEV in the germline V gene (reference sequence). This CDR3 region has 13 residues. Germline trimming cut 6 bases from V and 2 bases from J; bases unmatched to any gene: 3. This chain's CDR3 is CASSRLGTYEQYF. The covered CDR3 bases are TGTGCCAGCAGCCGACTGGGGACCTATGAACAGTAC.

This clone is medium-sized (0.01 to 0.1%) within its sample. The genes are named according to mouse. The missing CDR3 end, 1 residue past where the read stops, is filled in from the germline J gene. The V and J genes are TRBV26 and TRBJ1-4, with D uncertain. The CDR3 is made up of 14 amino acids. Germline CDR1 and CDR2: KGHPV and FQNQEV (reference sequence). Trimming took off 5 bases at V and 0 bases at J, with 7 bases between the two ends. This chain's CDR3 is CASSRGISNERLFF. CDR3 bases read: TGTGCCAGCAGTAGAGGGATTTCCAACGAAAGATTATTT.

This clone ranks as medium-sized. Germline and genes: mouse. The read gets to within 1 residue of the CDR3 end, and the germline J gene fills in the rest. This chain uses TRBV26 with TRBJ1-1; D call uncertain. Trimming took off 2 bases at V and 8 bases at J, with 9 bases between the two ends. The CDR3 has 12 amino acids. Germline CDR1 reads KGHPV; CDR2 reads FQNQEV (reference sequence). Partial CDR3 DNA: TGTGCCAGCAGTCTGCCGGGAGGGGAAGTCTTC. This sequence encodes CASSLPGGEVF. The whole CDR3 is CASSLPGGEVFF.

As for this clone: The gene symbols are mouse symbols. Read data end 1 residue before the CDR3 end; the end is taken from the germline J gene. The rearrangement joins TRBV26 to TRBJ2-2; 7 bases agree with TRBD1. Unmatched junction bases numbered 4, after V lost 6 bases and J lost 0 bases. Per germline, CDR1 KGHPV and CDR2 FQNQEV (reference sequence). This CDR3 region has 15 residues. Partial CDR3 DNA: TGTGCCAGCAGCCGGGACAGCCCAAACACCGGGCAGCTCTAC. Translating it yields CASSRDSPNTGQLY. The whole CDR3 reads CASSRDSPNTGQLYF.

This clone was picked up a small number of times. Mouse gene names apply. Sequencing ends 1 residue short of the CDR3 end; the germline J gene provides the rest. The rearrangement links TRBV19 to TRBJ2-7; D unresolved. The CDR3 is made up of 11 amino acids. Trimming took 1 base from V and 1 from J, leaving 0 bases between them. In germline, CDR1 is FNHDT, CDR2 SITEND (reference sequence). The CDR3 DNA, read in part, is TGTGCCAGCAGTATATCCTATGAACAGTAC. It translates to CASSISYEQY. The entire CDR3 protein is CASSISYEQYF.

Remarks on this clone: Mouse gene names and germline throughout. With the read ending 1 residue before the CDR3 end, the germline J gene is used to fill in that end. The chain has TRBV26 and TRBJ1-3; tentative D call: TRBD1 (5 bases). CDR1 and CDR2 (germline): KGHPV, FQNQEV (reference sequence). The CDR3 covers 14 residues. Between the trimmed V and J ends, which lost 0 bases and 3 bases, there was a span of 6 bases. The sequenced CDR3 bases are TGTGCCAGCAGTCTGTCAGGGGTTGGAAATACGCTCTAT. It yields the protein CASSLSGVGNTLY. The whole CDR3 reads CASSLSGVGNTLYF.

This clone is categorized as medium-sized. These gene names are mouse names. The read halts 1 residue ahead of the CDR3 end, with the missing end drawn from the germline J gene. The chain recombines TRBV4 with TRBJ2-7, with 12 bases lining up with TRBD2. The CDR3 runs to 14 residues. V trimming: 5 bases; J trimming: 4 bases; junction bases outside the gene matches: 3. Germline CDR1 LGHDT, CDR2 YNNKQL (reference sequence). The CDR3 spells CASSAGTGGYEQYF. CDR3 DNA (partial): TGTGCCAGCAGCGCCGGGACTGGGGGGTATGAACAGTAC.

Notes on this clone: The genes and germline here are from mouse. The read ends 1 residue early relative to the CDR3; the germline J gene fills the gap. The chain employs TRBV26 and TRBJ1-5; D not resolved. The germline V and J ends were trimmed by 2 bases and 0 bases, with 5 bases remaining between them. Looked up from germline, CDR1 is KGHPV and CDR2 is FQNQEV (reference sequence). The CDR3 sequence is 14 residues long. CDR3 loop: CASSLNINNQAPLF. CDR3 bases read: TGTGCCAGCAGTCTGAACATTAACAACCAGGCTCCGCTT.